This TCR beta chain derives from a study of cytomegalovirus exposure and HLA in healthy donors (dated by TCRdb to between 2016 and 2019). About the full investigation: According to a later analysis, one platform produced both the 120 validation repertoires and the approximately 660 repertoires of the first cohort. The study combined high-throughput TCR immunosequencing, statistical association of individual TCRs with disease status, and machine learning to predict cytomegalovirus infection status. In addition to the first cohort of 650 to 750 subjects, a separate validation cohort of 100 to 150 different subjects was used. The study aimed to test whether cataloging public T cell receptors could reveal signatures of past pathogen exposure. General study outcomes and caveats: A total of fewer than 200 TCR beta chains were listed by the study as associated with cytomegalovirus. It was suggested by the authors that the approach could potentially be generalized to other disease states and immunological phenotypes. Most TCR sequences were seen in very few donors, while some public TCRs were found in many individuals. Cytomegalovirus status was reported to be diagnosed by the classifier with high specificity and sensitivity in both the original and validation cohorts. In vitro tests confirmed that three of the cytomegalovirus-associated TCR beta chains recognize cytomegalovirus antigens. In a later analysis, TCRs clustered in the first cohort were found to also tend to co-occur in the 130 or so validation repertoires, with 94% of cluster scores above 0. All 120 or so repertoires were used to score co-occurrence in the validation cohort in a later analysis, because that analysis had no HLA typing for the cohort.

Libraries were prepared through the immunoSEQ multiplex PCR assay. The study's processing was this. A statistical classification framework was built for diagnosing cytomegalovirus status from the catalog of TCR beta chain sequences. TCRdb obtained this table from immuneACCESS and retained in-frame rearrangements with V and J assigned. These tables miss some clones; where compared with another copy, unresolved V genes account for less than half of the shortfall, and the remainder is unexplained. V, J and clone size are those of that table, while D and trimming were read from the DNA. The sample table lists about 160,000 clones, approximately 90% of them with a count of one. 2.5% to 3% of the sample is held by the ten biggest clonotypes. The donors belonged to the validation cohort of 90 to 150 subjects, which was separate from the approximately 700-subject first cohort. Of note for this clone: Its antigen is unknown. Within one base of it there is no much larger clone, and no base qualities were kept.

Sequencing input: PBMCs. The clonotype originates from a man aged 18 to 30 in good health and CMV-seronegative.

The CDR3 corresponds to CASSASYNEQFF. Here is the DNA: TGTGCCAGCAGTGCGAGCTACAATGAGCAGTTCTTC. The rearranged segments are TRBV6-1 and TRBJ2-1; the D gene assignment is ambiguous. Reading from cysteine to phenylalanine, the CDR3 counts 12 amino acids. Just the 36-base CDR3 DNA is kept, in frame starting at base 1. The germline V gene yields MNHNS for CDR1 and SASEGT for CDR2. At the junction V is shortened by 4 bases and J by 3 bases, with 4 bases in between.